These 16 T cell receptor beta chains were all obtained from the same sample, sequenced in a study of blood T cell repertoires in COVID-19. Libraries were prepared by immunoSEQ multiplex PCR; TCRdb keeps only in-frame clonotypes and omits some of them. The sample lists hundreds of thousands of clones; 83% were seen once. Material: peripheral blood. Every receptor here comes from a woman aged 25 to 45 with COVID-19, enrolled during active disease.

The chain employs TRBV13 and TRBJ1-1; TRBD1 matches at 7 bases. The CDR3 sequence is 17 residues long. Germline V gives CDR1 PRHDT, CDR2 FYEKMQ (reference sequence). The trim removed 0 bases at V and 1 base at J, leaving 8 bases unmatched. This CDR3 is CASSLGRGGGWNTEAFF. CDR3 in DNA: TGTGCCAGCAGCTTAGGCAGAGGGGGCGGTTGGAACACTGAAGCTTTCTTT.

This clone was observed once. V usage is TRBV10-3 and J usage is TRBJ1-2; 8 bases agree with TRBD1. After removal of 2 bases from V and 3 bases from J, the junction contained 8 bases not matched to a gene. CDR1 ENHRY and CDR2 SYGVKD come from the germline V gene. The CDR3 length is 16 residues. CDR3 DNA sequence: TGTGCCATCAGTGAGGGGCCAGGGGGCTTCGACTATGGCTACACCTTC. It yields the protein CAISEGPGGFDYGYTF.

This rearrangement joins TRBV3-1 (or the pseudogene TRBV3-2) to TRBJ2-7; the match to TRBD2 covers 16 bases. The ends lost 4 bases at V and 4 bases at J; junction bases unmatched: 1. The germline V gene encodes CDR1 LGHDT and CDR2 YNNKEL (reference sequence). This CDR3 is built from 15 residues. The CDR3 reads CASSPGLAGGYEQYF. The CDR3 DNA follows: TGTGCCAGCAGCCCGGGACTAGCGGGGGGGTACGAGCAGTACTTC.

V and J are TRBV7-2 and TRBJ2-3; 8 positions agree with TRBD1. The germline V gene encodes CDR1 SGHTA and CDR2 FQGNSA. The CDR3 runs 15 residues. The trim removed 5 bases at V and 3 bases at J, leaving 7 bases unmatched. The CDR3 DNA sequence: TGTGCCAGCAGCCCCGGACAGGGTAGGACAGATACGCAGTATTTT. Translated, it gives CASSPGQGRTDTQYF.

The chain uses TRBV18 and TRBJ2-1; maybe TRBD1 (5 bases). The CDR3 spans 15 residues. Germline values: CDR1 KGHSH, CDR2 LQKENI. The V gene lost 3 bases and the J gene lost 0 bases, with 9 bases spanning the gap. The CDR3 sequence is CASSPRASSYNEQFF. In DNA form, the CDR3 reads TGTGCCAGCTCACCCAGGGCAAGCTCCTACAATGAGCAGTTCTTC. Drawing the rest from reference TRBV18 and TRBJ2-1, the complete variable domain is NAGVMQNPRHLVRRRGQEARLRCSPMKGHSHVYWYRQLPEEGLKFMVYLQKENIIDESGMPKERFSAEFPKEGPSILRIQQVVRGDSAAYFCASSPRASSYNEQFFGPGTRLTVL.

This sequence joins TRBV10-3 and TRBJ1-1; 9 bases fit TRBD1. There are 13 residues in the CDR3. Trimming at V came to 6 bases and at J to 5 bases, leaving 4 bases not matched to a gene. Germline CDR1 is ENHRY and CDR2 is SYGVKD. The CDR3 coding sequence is TGTGCCATCAGACGGGACAGGGTGACTGAAGCTTTCTTT. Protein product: CAIRRDRVTEAFF.

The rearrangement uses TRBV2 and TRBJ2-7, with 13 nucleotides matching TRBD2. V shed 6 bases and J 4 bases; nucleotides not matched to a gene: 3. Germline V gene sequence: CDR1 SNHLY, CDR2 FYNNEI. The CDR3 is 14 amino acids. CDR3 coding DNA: TGTGCCAGCAGGGGACTAGCGGGAATATACGAGCAGTACTTC. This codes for CASRGLAGIYEQYF.

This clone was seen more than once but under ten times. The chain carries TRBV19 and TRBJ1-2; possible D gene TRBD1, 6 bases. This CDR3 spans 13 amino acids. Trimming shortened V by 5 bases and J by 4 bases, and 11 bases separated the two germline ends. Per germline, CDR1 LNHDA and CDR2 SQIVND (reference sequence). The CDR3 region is CASSDRWIYGYTF. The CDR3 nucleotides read TGTGCCAGTAGTGACAGGTGGATCTATGGCTACACCTTC. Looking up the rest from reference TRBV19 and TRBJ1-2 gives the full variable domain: DGGITQSPKYLFRKEGQNVTLSCEQNLNHDAMYWYRQDPGQGLRLIYYSQIVNDFQKGDIAEGYSVSREKKESFPLTVTSAQKNPTAFYLCASSDRWIYGYTFGSGTRLTVV.

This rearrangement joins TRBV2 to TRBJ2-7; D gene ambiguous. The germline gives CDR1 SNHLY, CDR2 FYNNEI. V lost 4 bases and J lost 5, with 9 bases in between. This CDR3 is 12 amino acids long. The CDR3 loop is CASSVSAHEQYF. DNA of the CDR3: TGTGCCAGCAGTGTCAGTGCCCACGAGCAGTACTTC.

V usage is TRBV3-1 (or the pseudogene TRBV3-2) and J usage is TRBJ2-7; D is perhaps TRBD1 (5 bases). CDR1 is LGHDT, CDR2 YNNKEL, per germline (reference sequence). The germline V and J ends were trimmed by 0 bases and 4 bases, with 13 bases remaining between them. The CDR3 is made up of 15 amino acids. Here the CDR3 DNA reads TGTGCCAGCAGCCAAGATAGTCTCAGGGTGTACGAGCAGTACTTC. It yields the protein CASSQDSLRVYEQYF.

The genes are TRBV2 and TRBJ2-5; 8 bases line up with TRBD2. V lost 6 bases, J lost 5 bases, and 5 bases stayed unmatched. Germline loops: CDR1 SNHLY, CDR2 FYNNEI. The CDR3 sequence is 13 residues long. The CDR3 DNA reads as TGTGCCAGCAGCGGACTAGCCGACGAGACCCAGTACTTC. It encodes CASSGLADETQYF.

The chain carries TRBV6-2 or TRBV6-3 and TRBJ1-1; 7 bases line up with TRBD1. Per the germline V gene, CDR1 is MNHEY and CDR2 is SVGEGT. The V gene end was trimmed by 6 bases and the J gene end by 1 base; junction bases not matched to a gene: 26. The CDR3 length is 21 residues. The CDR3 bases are TGTGCCAGCAGCTATCGGGCAATACGACAGGGCACAGAAGGGGGGAACACTGAAGCTTTCTTT. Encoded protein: CASSYRAIRQGTEGGNTEAFF.

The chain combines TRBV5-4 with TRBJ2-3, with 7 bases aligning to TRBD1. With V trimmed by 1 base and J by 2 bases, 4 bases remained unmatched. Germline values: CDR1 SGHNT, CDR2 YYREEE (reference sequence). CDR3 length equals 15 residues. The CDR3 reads CASSLPGTATDTQYF. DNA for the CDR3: TGTGCCAGCAGCTTGCCCGGGACAGCCACAGATACGCAGTATTTT.

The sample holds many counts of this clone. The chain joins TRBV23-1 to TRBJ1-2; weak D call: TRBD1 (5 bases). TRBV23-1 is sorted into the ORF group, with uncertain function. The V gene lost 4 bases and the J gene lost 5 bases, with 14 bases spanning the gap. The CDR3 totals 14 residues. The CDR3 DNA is TGCGCCAGCAGTCCCTACACAGGACGGTATGGCTACACCTTC. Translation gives CASSPYTGRYGYTF.

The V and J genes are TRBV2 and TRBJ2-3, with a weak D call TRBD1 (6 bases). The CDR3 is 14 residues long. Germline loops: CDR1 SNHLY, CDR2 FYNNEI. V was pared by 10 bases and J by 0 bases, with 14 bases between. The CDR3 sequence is CATNRETSTDTQYF. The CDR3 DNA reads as TGTGCCACCAACAGGGAGACTAGCACAGATACGCAGTATTTT.

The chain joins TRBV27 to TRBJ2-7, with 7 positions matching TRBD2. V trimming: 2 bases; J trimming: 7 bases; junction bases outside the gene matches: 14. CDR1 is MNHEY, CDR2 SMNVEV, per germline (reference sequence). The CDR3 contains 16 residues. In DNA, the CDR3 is TGTGCCAGCAGTTTAACCGGGACTACGTTCCTCAGGGAGCAGTACTTC. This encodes CASSLTGTTFLREQYF.